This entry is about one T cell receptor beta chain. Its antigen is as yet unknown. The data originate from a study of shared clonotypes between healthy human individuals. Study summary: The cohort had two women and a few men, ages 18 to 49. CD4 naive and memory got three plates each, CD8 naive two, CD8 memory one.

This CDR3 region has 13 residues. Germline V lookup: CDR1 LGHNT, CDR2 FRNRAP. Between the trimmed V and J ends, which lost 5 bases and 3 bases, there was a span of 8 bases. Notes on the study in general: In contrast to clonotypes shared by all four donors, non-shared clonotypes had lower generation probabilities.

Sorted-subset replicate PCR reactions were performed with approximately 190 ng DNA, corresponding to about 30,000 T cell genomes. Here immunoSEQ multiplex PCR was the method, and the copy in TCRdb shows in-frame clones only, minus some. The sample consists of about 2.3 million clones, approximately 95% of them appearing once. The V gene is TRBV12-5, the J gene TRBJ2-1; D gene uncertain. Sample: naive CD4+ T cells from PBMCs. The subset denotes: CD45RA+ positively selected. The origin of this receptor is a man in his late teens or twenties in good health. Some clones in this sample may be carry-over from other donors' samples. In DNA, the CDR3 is TGTGCTAGTGGTCCCGACAACTACAATGAGCAGTTCTTC. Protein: CASGPDNYNEQFF.